This T cell receptor beta chain was captured in a study of cytomegalovirus exposure and HLA in healthy donors. Study outcomes and limitations: Reports indicated that the classifier achieved high specificity and sensitivity in diagnosing cytomegalovirus status. TCR beta chains numbering more than 150 were designated cytomegalovirus-associated. Usually a TCR sequence was rare, but some public TCRs were found in many donors.

As for this clone: The antigen is unknown.

The germline V gene has CDR1 SEHNR and CDR2 FQNEAQ (reference sequence). This CDR3 has 16 residues. The junction had 7 bases not matched to a gene; V was cut back by 5 bases and J by 0 bases. Some clones are missing from TCRdb's copy, which holds only in-frame ones; the method was immunoSEQ multiplex PCR. This table has roughly 100,000 clones, less than 95% appearing once. The TCR comes from a woman younger than 30 in good health and CMV-seronegative. Sequenced sample: PBMCs. V is TRBV7-9 and J is TRBJ2-1, with TRBD2 identical over 7 bases. CDR3 sequence (DNA): TGTGCCAGCAGCCCCGGCGGGGGAAGCTCCTACAATGAGCAGTTCTTC. As protein: CASSPGGGSSYNEQFF.